This TCR beta chain was recorded in a study of blood T cell repertoires in COVID-19. Background on the study: Sites across the United States, Italy and Spain contributed samples from acute and convalescent COVID-19. The cDNA or gDNA used as material had been derived from T cells, B-cell-depleted T cells, or PBMCs.

Germline-derived CDR1 and CDR2 are SGHAT and FQDESV (reference sequence). The CDR3 totals 13 residues. The trim removed 3 bases at V and 7 bases at J, leaving 3 bases unmatched. The authors' processing: Cell counts per sample came from amplifying reference gene primers. Sequencing used immunoSEQ multiplex PCR; TCRdb keeps in-frame clones, though not all of them. D and trimming were read from the DNA, whereas the V and J calls and clone size are those reported in that table. The sample holds over 200,000 clones, nearly 90% seen once. What was sequenced was peripheral blood. V is TRBV11-1 and J is TRBJ2-1, with TRBD1 matching over 7 bases. The sequence was obtained from a woman aged 18-29 years who had recovered from COVID-19. The CDR3 spells CASSFYRGNEQFF. CDR3 bases: TGTGCCAGCAGCTTCTACAGGGGTAATGAGCAGTTCTTC.